This T cell receptor beta chain appears in the sequencing data of a study of cytomegalovirus exposure and HLA in healthy donors. Study-level results: Earlier results showed most TCR beta V segments being productive about 90% or about 30% of the time. Later analysis showed most CMV-associated TCR beta chains appearing HLA-restricted. Cytomegalovirus status was reportedly diagnosed by the classifier with high sensitivity and specificity.

PCR used 60 Vbeta primers and 13 Jbeta primers. Clones were sequenced by immunoSEQ multiplex PCR, and TCRdb holds only the in-frame ones, with some missing. Found here are some 120,000 clones, approximately 8.7% of them singletons; the top ten hold under 7%. As concerns this clone: The antigen remains undetermined.

Per germline, CDR1 LNHDA and CDR2 SQIVND (reference sequence). The CDR3 is 18 residues long. Trimming cost V 5 bases and J 0 bases, with 20 bases left between them. This TCR derives from a man aged 40-49 years in good health and CMV-seronegative. The J gene is TRBJ1-5, the V gene TRBV19; no reliable D call. Sequencing was performed on PBMCs. CDR3 in amino acids: CASSPRYSGSYSNQPQHF. The CDR3 nucleotides are TGTGCCAGTAGTCCCCGTTACAGTGGGTCTTATAGCAATCAGCCCCAGCATTTT.